This T cell receptor beta chain stems from a study of control samples from healthy donors and cancer patients. Some clones are missing from TCRdb's copy, which holds only in-frame ones; the method was immunoSEQ multiplex PCR. The sample holds some 190,000 clones. The clonotype comes from a woman younger than 45 in good health. Sequencing was done on a sample of blood.

The CDR3 nucleotides read TGTGCCACCAGTCTCGCGACTAACTATGGCTACACCTTC. Protein: CATSLATNYGYTF. The chain joins TRBV24-1 to TRBJ1-2; no clear D. Germline lookup yields CDR1 KGHDR and CDR2 SFDVKD. The CDR3 consists of 13 residues. Trimming cost V 6 bases and J 0 bases, with 7 bases left between them.